This T cell receptor (beta chain) was profiled in a study of cytomegalovirus exposure and HLA in healthy donors. The PCR made use of 60 Vbeta and 13 Jbeta primers. Method: immunoSEQ multiplex PCR; TCRdb's copy keeps in-frame clones and lacks some. The sample lists some 150,000 clones; over 65% were seen once. Germline V gene lookup returns CDR1 KGHSY and CDR2 FQNENV. The J segment lost 1 base and the V segment lost 0 bases, leaving 3 bases of the junction unmatched. The CDR3 has 16 residues. Material for sequencing was PBMCs. The chain employs TRBV16 and TRBJ2-4, with 7 bases fitting TRBD2. The sequence came from a female donor in good health and CMV-seropositive. CDR3 coding DNA: TGTGCCAGCAGCCAATCAAACGGGAGGGCCAAAAACATTCAGTACTTC. Residues: CASSQSNGRAKNIQYF.